What follows are 21 T cell receptor beta chains derived from one specimen sequenced in a study of T cells after yellow fever vaccination. A single record per CDR3 protein comes from TCRdb applying MiXCR to the 5' RACE reads. The sample lists about 260,000 distinct CDR3 sequences, over 10% occurring once. This material consisted of CD4+ T cells sorted from PBMCs, taken 45 days after the yellow fever booster vaccination. These receptors originate from a man under 40 who received the YFV17D yellow fever vaccine.

This clonotype was detected only a few times. V usage is TRBV30 and J usage is TRBJ2-5; D remains ambiguous. This CDR3 comprises 13 residues. V was shortened by 0 bases and J by 5 bases, with 10 bases between the two germline ends. Germline lookup yields CDR1 GTSNPN and CDR2 SVGIG (reference sequence). The CDR3 loop reads CAWSVADWETQYF. The CDR3 nucleotides read TGTGCCTGGAGTGTTGCGGATTGGGAGACCCAGTACTTC.

This clonotype was observed once. The rearrangement uses TRBV2 and TRBJ2-1; D is ambiguous. The V and J ends lost 0 bases and 0 bases respectively, with 9 bases between them. CDR3 size: 16 residues. Germline assignment: CDR1 SNHLY and CDR2 FYNNEI. CDR3 bases: TGTGCCAGCAGTGAAGCTGGTCCTAACTCCTACAATGAGCAGTTCTTC. This gives the protein CASSEAGPNSYNEQFF. Full variable domain (remainder filled in from reference TRBV2 and TRBJ2-1): EPEVTQTPSHQVTQMGQEVILRCVPISNHLYFYWYRQILGQKVEFLVSFYNNEISEKSEIFDDQFSVERPDGSNFTLKIRSTKLEDSAMYFCASSEAGPNSYNEQFFGPGTRLTVL.

This clonotype was counted between two and nine times. This chain uses TRBV6-2 or TRBV6-3 with TRBJ2-6, with 7 bases aligning to TRBD1. The ends lost 0 bases at V and 1 base at J; junction bases unmatched: 12. The germline gives CDR1 MNHEY, CDR2 SVGEGT. The CDR3 is 20 amino acids. CDR3: CASSYSTGTAYRSGANVLTF. DNA for the CDR3: TGTGCCAGCAGTTACTCGACCGGGACAGCCTATAGGTCTGGGGCCAACGTCCTGACTTTC.

This chain links TRBV27 with TRBJ2-7, with 8 bases lining up with TRBD1. The CDR3 totals 14 residues. Per germline, CDR1 MNHEY and CDR2 SMNVEV (reference sequence). Trimming took 2 bases from V and 4 from J; bases not matched to a gene: 4. As DNA, the CDR3 is TGTGCCAGCAGTTTAAAACAGGGGGGATACGAGCAGTACTTC. Translating gives CASSLKQGGYEQYF.

This clonotype came up many times. The CDR3 DNA is TGCAGTGCTAGAGCATACCGGGACAACACCTACGAGCAGTACTTC. It encodes CSARAYRDNTYEQYF. The rearrangement uses TRBV20-1 and TRBJ2-7; D might be TRBD1 (6 bases). The CDR3 has 15 amino acids. The germline V gene encodes CDR1 DFQATT and CDR2 SNEGSKA (reference sequence). Trimming took 1 base from V and 2 from J, leaving 15 bases between them.

The chain uses TRBV7-2 and TRBJ2-1; 10 positions agree with TRBD2. The V gene's germline CDR1 is SGHTA and CDR2 FQGNSA. There are 15 residues in the CDR3. V lost 4 bases to trimming and J lost 5 bases; unmatched junction nucleotides: 5. Written as DNA, the CDR3 is TGTGCCAGCAGCTCGGGACTAGCGCCCAACAATGAGCAGTTCTTC. This codes for CASSSGLAPNNEQFF.

This chain links TRBV20-1 with TRBJ1-5; possible D gene TRBD1, 6 bases. V lost 2 bases, J lost 5 bases, and 13 bases lay in between. The germline CDR1 and CDR2 sequences are DFQATT and SNEGSKA (reference sequence). This CDR3 is 14 amino acids long. This CDR3 reads CSARKGGSDQPQHF. The DNA of the CDR3 is TGCAGTGCTAGAAAGGGGGGTTCGGATCAGCCCCAGCATTTT.

The V call is TRBV6-1, the J call TRBJ2-2; 11 bases agree with TRBD2. V shed 5 bases and J 4 bases; nucleotides not matched to a gene: 3. Germline values: CDR1 MNHNS, CDR2 SASEGT. This CDR3 region has 15 residues. The CDR3 region is CASSQLAGVTGELFF. CDR3 coding DNA: TGTGCCAGCAGTCAACTAGCGGGAGTCACCGGGGAGCTGTTTTTT.

The CDR3 loop reads CSATPGTDNSPLHF. CDR3 sequence (DNA): TGCAGTGCTACCCCGGGGACAGATAATTCACCCCTCCACTTT. The chain has TRBV20-1 and TRBJ1-6, with 7 bases identical to TRBD1. V shed 4 bases and J 5 bases; nucleotides not matched to a gene: 5. CDR3 length: 14 amino acids. In germline, CDR1 is DFQATT, CDR2 SNEGSKA (reference sequence).

The chain recombines TRBV5-6 with TRBJ1-2, with 7 bases that match TRBD1. The V gene's germline CDR1 is SGHDT and CDR2 YYEEEE. Germline trimming cut 3 bases from V and 4 bases from J; bases unmatched to any gene: 6. There are 14 residues in the CDR3. CDR3 DNA: TGTGCCAGCAGCTGGGCGGGACAGAGCTATGGCTACACCTTC. Protein sequence: CASSWAGQSYGYTF.

This clonotype was recorded at least ten times. V and J are TRBV12-3 or TRBV12-4 and TRBJ2-1; 8 bases align to TRBD1. CDR3 length: 14 amino acids. J was trimmed by 6 bases and V by 5 bases; bases with no gene match: 6. In DNA, the CDR3 is TGTGCCAGCAGTCGCCGGGACAGGCTCAATGAGCAGTTCTTC. It codes for CASSRRDRLNEQFF.

The sample holds a few counts of this clonotype. The chain recombines TRBV5-1 with TRBJ2-1; D possibly corresponds to TRBD2 (5 bases). Trimming took 0 bases from V and 8 from J, leaving 15 bases between them. CDR3 length: 15 amino acids. CDR1 SGHRS and CDR2 YFSETQ come from the germline V gene. The CDR3 protein is CASSLEGASQHEQFF. In DNA, the CDR3 is TGCGCCAGCAGCTTGGAGGGTGCTAGCCAACATGAGCAGTTCTTC.

This clonotype was counted at least ten times. The chain has TRBV6-5 and TRBJ2-3, with no clear D. V lost 0 bases to trimming and J lost 7 bases, with 14 bases between them. The CDR3 runs 15 residues. CDR1 and CDR2 from the germline V gene are MNHEY and SVGAGI. This CDR3 reads CASSYSISERYTQYF. CDR3 DNA sequence: TGTGCCAGCAGTTACTCGATTTCCGAGCGTTATACGCAGTATTTT.

This clonotype was detected only a few times. The chain uses TRBV10-3 and TRBJ2-1; 12 nucleotides line up with TRBD2. The CDR3 runs 15 residues. The V segment lost 5 bases and the J segment 8 bases; nucleotides outside the gene matches: 7. Germline CDR1 and CDR2: ENHRY and SYGVKD. The DNA of the CDR3 is TGTGCCATCAGTTTAACTAGCGGGAGGAAAGATGAGCAGTTCTTC. It translates to CAISLTSGRKDEQFF.

The rearrangement links TRBV7-2 to TRBJ2-3, with D unclear. V was pared by 1 base and J by 6 bases, with 11 bases between. Germline-derived CDR1 and CDR2 are SGHTA and FQGNSA. The CDR3 has 14 amino acids. CDR3 region: CASSLDRAPDTQYF. DNA for the CDR3: TGTGCCAGCAGCTTAGATAGGGCTCCGGATACGCAGTATTTT.

This clonotype was detected a few times. This chain uses TRBV20-1 with TRBJ1-2; D not certain. This CDR3 is 13 amino acids long. Trimming shortened V by 3 bases and J by 4 bases, and 12 bases separated the two germline ends. Germline V gene lookup returns CDR1 DFQATT and CDR2 SNEGSKA (reference sequence). The CDR3 DNA reads TGCAGTGCTAGGATACAGAGAGGCTATGGCTACACCTTC. Translation: CSARIQRGYGYTF.

This clonotype has more than one count but fewer than ten. The rearrangement joins TRBV10-3 to TRBJ2-7; D gene unclear. The CDR3 extends over 11 amino acids. Germline CDR1 and CDR2: ENHRY and SYGVKD. Trimming took 8 bases from V and 5 from J, leaving 10 bases between them. The CDR3, as DNA: TGTGCCATCTGGGCGCCGGACGAGCAGTACTTC. It codes for CAIWAPDEQYF.

The V call is TRBV27, the J call TRBJ2-6; 8 nucleotides agree with TRBD1. With V trimmed by 6 bases and J by 0 bases, 4 bases remained unmatched. Germline V gene sequence: CDR1 MNHEY, CDR2 SMNVEV (reference sequence). This CDR3 spans 16 amino acids. Written as DNA, the CDR3 is TGTGCCAGCAGACAGGGGGGAACCTCTGGGGCCAACGTCCTGACTTTC. It specifies CASRQGGTSGANVLTF.

This clonotype was recorded once. The chain carries TRBV5-1 and TRBJ2-1; D gene ambiguous. V lost 4 bases and J lost 7, with 12 bases in between. Per the germline V gene, CDR1 is SGHRS and CDR2 is YFSETQ. The CDR3 runs 13 residues. The CDR3 sequence: CASSKRTVNEQFF. Written as DNA, the CDR3 is TGCGCCAGCAGCAAACGGACGGTTAATGAGCAGTTCTTC. The whole variable domain, remainder taken from reference TRBV5-1 and TRBJ2-1, is KAGVTQTPRYLIKTRGQQVTLSCSPISGHRSVSWYQQTPGQGLQFLFEYFSETQRNKGNFPGRFSGRQFSNSRSEMNVSTLELGDSALYLCASSKRTVNEQFFGPGTRLTVL.

This clonotype was counted between two and nine times. The CDR3, as DNA: TGCAGTGTAAAAGCGGGAGTTACGGAGACCCAGTACTTC. As protein: CSVKAGVTETQYF. This chain uses TRBV20-1 with TRBJ2-5; 8 positions agree with TRBD2. Losses at the gene ends were 7 bases for V and 5 bases for J; bases not matched to a gene: 9. The CDR3 extends over 13 amino acids. The germline gives CDR1 DFQATT, CDR2 SNEGSKA (reference sequence).

This clonotype has ten or more counts. The V and J genes are TRBV28 and TRBJ2-1; 7 bases fit TRBD2. V shed 6 bases and J 7 bases; nucleotides not matched to a gene: 12. This CDR3 region has 15 residues. Germline CDR1 reads MDHEN; CDR2 reads SYDVKM. This CDR3 is CASSKGHPGRNEQFF. The CDR3 nucleotides read TGTGCCAGCAGCAAAGGACACCCCGGGAGGAATGAGCAGTTCTTC.